The rows below give T cell receptor beta chains drawn from one sample of a study of T cell responses to AZD1222 COVID-19 vaccine. Repertoires were generated with immunoSEQ multiplex PCR, while TCRdb's copy carries only in-frame clones and drops some. The data show 130,000 or so clones, about 90% seen once. Sequenced material: peripheral blood, taken on day 0 of AZD1222 vaccination. These receptors originate from an adult in good health. CDR3s include the opening cysteine and the closing phenylalanine or tryptophan. A D gene is named only where the DNA matches it firmly.

cdr3_nt cdr3_aa j_call v_call d_call
TGTGCCAGCAGTTACGGTGGATTCTCGAACACTGAAGCTTTCTTT CASSYGGFSNTEAFF TRBJ1-1 TRBV6-5 NA
TGCAGCTTAAAAGATCAGCCCCAGCATTTT CSLKDQPQHF TRBJ1-5 TRBV29-1 NA
TGCAGTGCCAGTGGCCAGGGGGCGGTACGTGGTCAGCCCCAGCATTTT CSASGQGAVRGQPQHF TRBJ1-5 TRBV20-1 TRBD1
TGTGCCAGCAGCCGGGTCGGCAGGGACTATGGCTACACCTTC CASSRVGRDYGYTF TRBJ1-2 TRBV5-6 NA
TGTGCCAGCAAGGGGCGATACGAGCAGTACTTC CASKGRYEQYF TRBJ2-7 TRBV2 NA
TGTGCCAGCTCACCAGGGTCAGACTATGGCTACACCTTC CASSPGSDYGYTF TRBJ1-2 TRBV18 NA
TGTGCCTGGAGTAATACAGGGAAGGGTTTAGGAAACACCATATATTTT CAWSNTGKGLGNTIYF TRBJ1-3 TRBV30 NA
TGTGCCAGCAGTCGGACATCCGGGGAGCTGTTTTTT CASSRTSGELFF TRBJ2-2 TRBV12-3/TRBV12-4 NA
TGTGCCAGCAGCCCCCAGACAGGGACCAATGGCTACACCTTC CASSPQTGTNGYTF TRBJ1-2 TRBV7-9 TRBD1
TGTGCCAGCAGCGCCCGGGACAGGGATGGCTACACCTTC CASSARDRDGYTF TRBJ1-2 TRBV7-2 TRBD1
TGTGCCAGCAGCCAATTATCACAGTACTATGGCTACACCTTC CASSQLSQYYGYTF TRBJ1-2 TRBV3-1/TRBV3-2 NA
TGTGCCACCAGCAGAGTAGGGACAGATACGCAGTATTTT CATSRVGTDTQYF TRBJ2-3 TRBV15 NA
TGTGCCAGTAGTCGTAGTCAGGGGTCTCAGCCCCAGCATTTT CASSRSQGSQPQHF TRBJ1-5 TRBV19 NA
TGTGCCAGCAGTTTCGCGAAAAATCAGCCCCAGCATTTT CASSFAKNQPQHF TRBJ1-5 TRBV12-3/TRBV12-4 NA